The clone carrying this TCR beta chain was detected ten times or more. Its antigen is as yet unknown. The sample comes from a study of response to subunit inactivated influenza vaccine. The study, taken as a whole, reports: That few new T cells are recruited by each seasonal influenza vaccination was the authors' suggestion.

Germline V gene sequence: CDR1 SGHRS, CDR2 YFSETQ. The CDR3 totals 13 residues. The ends were cut back, 0 bases at V and 3 bases at J, with 6 bases in the middle. MiXCR was run by TCRdb on the RT-PCR reads, yielding one entry per CDR3 protein. The profile covers fewer than 600,000 distinct CDR3 sequences, with less than 7.5% appearing a single time and about an eighth taken by the ten largest. The TCR was taken from a man in his fifties or sixties who received an inactivated influenza vaccine. The starting material was PBMCs from blood, obtained 23 months after vaccination. The chain couples TRBV5-1 to TRBJ1-2; D gene uncertain. The CDR3 DNA follows: TGCGCCAGCAGCTTGGATGGGGACTATGGCTACACCTTC. It yields the protein CASSLDGDYGYTF.